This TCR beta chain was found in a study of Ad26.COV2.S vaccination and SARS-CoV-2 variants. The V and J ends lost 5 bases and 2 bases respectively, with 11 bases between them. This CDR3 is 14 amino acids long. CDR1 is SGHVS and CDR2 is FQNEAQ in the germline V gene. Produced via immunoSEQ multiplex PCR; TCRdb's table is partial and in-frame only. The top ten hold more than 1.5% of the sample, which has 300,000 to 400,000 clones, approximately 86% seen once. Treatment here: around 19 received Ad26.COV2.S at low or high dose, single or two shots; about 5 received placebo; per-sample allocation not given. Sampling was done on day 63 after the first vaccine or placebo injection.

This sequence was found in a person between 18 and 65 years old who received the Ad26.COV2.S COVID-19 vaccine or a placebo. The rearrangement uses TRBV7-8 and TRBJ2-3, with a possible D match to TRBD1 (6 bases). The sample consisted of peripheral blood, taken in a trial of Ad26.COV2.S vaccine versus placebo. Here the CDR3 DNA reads TGTGCCAGCAGCGTGGACAGAGTCACAGATACGCAGTATTTT. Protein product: CASSVDRVTDTQYF.